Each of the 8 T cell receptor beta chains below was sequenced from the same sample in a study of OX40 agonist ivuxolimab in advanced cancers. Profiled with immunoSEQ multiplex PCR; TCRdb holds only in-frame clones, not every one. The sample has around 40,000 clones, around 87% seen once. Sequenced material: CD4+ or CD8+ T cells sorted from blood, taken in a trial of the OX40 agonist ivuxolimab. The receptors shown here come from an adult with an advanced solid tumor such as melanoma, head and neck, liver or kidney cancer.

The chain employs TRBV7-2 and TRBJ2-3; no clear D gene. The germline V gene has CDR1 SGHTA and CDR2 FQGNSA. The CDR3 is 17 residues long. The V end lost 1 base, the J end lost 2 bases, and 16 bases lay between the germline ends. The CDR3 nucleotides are TGTGCCAGCAGCTTAGATCCTCGCGTGAGTCTCACAGATACGCAGTATTTT. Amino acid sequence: CASSLDPRVSLTDTQYF.

CDR3 nucleotides: TGTGCCAGCAGAGCGGGATACGGATCCTACGAGCAGTACTTC. The encoded protein is CASRAGYGSYEQYF. J is TRBJ2-7 and V is TRBV7-8, with 7 bases lining up with TRBD2. J gave up 1 base and V 6 bases, and 6 bases lay outside the gene matches. Looked up from germline, CDR1 is SGHVS and CDR2 is FQNEAQ. This CDR3 has 14 amino acids.

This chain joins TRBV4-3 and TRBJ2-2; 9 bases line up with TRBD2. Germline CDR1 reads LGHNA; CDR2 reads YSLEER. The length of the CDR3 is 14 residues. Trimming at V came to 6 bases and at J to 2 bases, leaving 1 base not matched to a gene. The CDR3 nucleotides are TGCGCCAGCAGGACTAGCGGAAACACCGGGGAGCTGTTTTTT. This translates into CASRTSGNTGELFF.

CDR3 nucleotide sequence: TGTGCCAGCAGCAAGAGCACCACGACCCTGGATGGCTACACCTTC. Protein sequence: CASSKSTTTLDGYTF. This chain joins TRBV21-1 and TRBJ1-2. TRBV21-1 counts as a pseudogene. This CDR3 is built from 15 residues.

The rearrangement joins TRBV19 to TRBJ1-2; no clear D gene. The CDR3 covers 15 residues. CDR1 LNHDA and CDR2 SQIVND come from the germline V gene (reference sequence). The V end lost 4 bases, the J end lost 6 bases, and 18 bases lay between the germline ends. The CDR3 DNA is TGTGCCAGTAGTAAGGGCTCGGGAAGGAGGGATGGCTACACCTTC. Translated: CASSKGSGRRDGYTF. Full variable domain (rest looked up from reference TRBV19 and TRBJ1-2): DGGITQSPKYLFRKEGQNVTLSCEQNLNHDAMYWYRQDPGQGLRLIYYSQIVNDFQKGDIAEGYSVSREKKESFPLTVTSAQKNPTAFYLCASSKGSGRRDGYTFGSGTRLTVV.

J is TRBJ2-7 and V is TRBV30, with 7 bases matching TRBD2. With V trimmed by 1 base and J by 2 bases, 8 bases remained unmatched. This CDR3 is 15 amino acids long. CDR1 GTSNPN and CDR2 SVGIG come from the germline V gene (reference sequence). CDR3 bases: TGTGCCTGGAGTGCCCGGACTAGTAAAGCCTACGAGCAGTACTTC. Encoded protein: CAWSARTSKAYEQYF.

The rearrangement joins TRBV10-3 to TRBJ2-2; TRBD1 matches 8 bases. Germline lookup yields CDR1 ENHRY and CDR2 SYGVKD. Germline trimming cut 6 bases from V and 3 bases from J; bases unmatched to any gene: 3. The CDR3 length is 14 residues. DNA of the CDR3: TGTGCCATCAGGCAGGGGGCCGACACCGGGGAGCTGTTTTTT. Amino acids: CAIRQGADTGELFF.

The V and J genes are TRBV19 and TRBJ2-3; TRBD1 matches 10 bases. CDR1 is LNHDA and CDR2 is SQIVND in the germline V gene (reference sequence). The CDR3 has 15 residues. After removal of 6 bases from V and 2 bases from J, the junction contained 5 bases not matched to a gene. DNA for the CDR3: TGTGCCAGTAGCCGGGGGACAGGGGCCACAGATACGCAGTATTTT. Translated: CASSRGTGATDTQYF.